This is a list of T cell receptor beta chains from one sample in a study of metastatic and nonmetastatic thyroid tumors. With MiXCR, TCRdb reprocessed the PCR reads. Counted here are 30,000 or so clones, around a quarter occurring once; the ten biggest clones make up 9.2%. The sample comprised blood. The receptors here all came from a female donor with papillary thyroid cancer or a benign thyroid nodule (not recorded which). Some clones in this sample may be carry-over from other donors' samples. Both conserved end residues are part of each CDR3.

V | CDR3
TRBV28 | CASSLFQGQGYEQYF
TRBV2 | CASKQRTYNEQFF
TRBV6-1 | CASRLTTGEDHEQYF
TRBV20-1 | CSAGRLVGTDTQYF
TRBV15 | CATSGTGMSMNTEAFF
TRBV7-2 | CASSLSYYQPQHF
TRBV7-8 | CASSLLRSSGYGYTF
TRBV7-9 | CASSYRQNQGETQYF
TRBV7-8 | CASTLTSLHEQYF
TRBV29-1 | CSVGFGQGYEQYF
TRBV2 | CASLAATYNEQFF
TRBV7-3 | CASSSGVGETLFF
TRBV5-1 | CASSLDQGGTGELFF
TRBV28 | CASGRAQYGYTF
TRBV2 | CASRYGTSGGKEQFF